This T cell receptor beta chain was captured in a study of blood T cell repertoires in COVID-19. Which cohort a participant joined came from the clinical history participants gave. Either two negative PCRs, clearance, or symptom resolution qualified Cohort 3 donors as recovered. Measured with immunoSEQ multiplex PCR; TCRdb has only the in-frame clones, and not every one. The table has roughly 400,000 clones, 80% to 95% seen once. The sample comprised PBMCs or T cells enriched from blood (not recorded which). This TCR came from a young man who had recovered from COVID-19.

The CDR3 loop is CASSLGGSGSTDTQYF. As DNA, the CDR3 is TGTGCCAGCAGCTTAGGGGGCTCAGGTAGCACAGATACGCAGTATTTT. The chain combines TRBV7-9 with TRBJ2-3, with D possibly being TRBD1 (5 bases). From germline, CDR1 is SEHNR and CDR2 FQNEAQ (reference sequence). V was cut by 1 base and J by 0 bases, with 11 bases left in between. This CDR3 region has 16 residues. The full variable domain, its missing parts supplied by reference TRBV7-9 and TRBJ2-3, is DTGVSQNPRHKITKRGQNVTFRCDPISEHNRLYWYRQTLGQGPEFLTYFQNEAQLEKSRLLSDRFSAERPKGSFSTLEIQRTEQGDSAMYLCASSLGGSGSTDTQYFGPGTRLTVL.